The 5 T cell receptor beta chains reported below all come from one sample, sequenced in a study of spatial heterogeneity in lung cancer. The time point here: blood at routine non-recurrence follow-up after resection. TCRdb itself ran the 5' RACE reads through MiXCR, one entry per CDR3 protein. Among about 94,000 distinct CDR3 sequences listed, approximately 20% were seen once. The sequences come from PBMCs, collected at follow-up. Receptors originate from a male donor with early-stage non-small cell lung cancer.

The chain has TRBV12-3 or TRBV12-4 and TRBJ2-3; 13 bases align to TRBD2. After removal of 6 bases from V and 3 bases from J, the junction contained 12 bases not matched to a gene. This CDR3 spans 18 amino acids. CDR3 sequence reads: CASSFHPRLAGGTDTQYF. CDR3 in DNA: TGTGCCAGCAGCTTCCACCCGAGACTAGCGGGAGGAACAGATACGCAGTATTTT.

DNA for the CDR3: TGTGCCAGCAGCTTAGTAACGGGGCCGAACACCGGGGAGCTGTTTTTT. This codes for CASSLVTGPNTGELFF. The V call is TRBV7-2, the J call TRBJ2-2; D assignment may be TRBD1 or TRBD2 (5 bases each). This CDR3 contains 16 residues. Trimming cost V 1 base and J 0 bases, with 9 bases left between them. CDR1 SGHTA and CDR2 FQGNSA come from the germline V gene.

The J gene is TRBJ2-3, the V gene TRBV20-1; D may match TRBD1 or TRBD2 (6 bases each). The germline V gene encodes CDR1 DFQATT and CDR2 SNEGSKA (reference sequence). The CDR3 totals 17 residues. V lost 3 bases, J lost 3 bases, and 22 bases lay in between. The CDR3 is CSASPPNGGRVTDTQYF. Written as DNA, the CDR3 is TGCAGTGCTAGTCCCCCTAACGGGGGCAGAGTAACAGATACGCAGTATTTT.

The table lists this clonotype with many counts. The chain uses TRBV11-2 and TRBJ2-2; D tentatively reads TRBD1 or TRBD2 (5 bases each). Germline values: CDR1 SGHAT, CDR2 FQNNGV. The CDR3 totals 15 residues. Trimming cost V 5 bases and J 2 bases, with 12 bases left between them. CDR3 residues: CASSVTGRNTGELFF. DNA for the CDR3: TGTGCCAGCAGCGTTACGGGACGCAACACCGGGGAGCTGTTTTTT.

This clonotype was found a few times. The chain recombines TRBV3-1 with TRBJ2-7; no firm D call. Trimming stripped 1 base from V and 0 bases from J, with 19 bases between. This CDR3 is built from 18 residues. Looked up from germline, CDR1 is LGHDT and CDR2 is YNNKEL (reference sequence). The CDR3 nucleotides are TGTGCCAGCAGCCAAGGTGCCCCCCGGCAGGCCAACTCCTACGAGCAGTACTTC. Protein sequence: CASSQGAPRQANSYEQYF.